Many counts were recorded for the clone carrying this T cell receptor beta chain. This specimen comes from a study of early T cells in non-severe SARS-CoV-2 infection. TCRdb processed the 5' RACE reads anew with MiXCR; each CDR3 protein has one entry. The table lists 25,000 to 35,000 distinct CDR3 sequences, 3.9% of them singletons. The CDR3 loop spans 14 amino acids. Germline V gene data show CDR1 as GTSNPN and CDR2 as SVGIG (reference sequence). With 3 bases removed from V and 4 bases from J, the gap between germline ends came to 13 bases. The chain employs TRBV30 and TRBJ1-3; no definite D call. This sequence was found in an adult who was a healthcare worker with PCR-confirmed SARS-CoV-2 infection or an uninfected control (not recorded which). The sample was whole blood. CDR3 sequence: CAWSPRWPGNTIYF. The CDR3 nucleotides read TGTGCCTGGAGCCCGAGGTGGCCGGGAAACACCATATATTTT.